Given below is one T cell receptor beta chain in context. The CDR3 spans 17 residues. The V end was cut by 2 bases, the J end by 0 bases, with 15 bases between. CDR1 is SGHKS, CDR2 YYEKEE, per germline (reference sequence). The data derive from a study of graft-versus-host responses after intestinal transplantation. Study-level background: Transplantation in recipients was multivisceral, liver-intestinal, or isolated intestinal.

Overall study results and limits: Individuals carrying graft-donor T cell macrochimerism showed high graft-versus-host to host-versus-graft clonal ratios in allografts. Maximum circulating GvH clone levels tracked with early post-transplant HvG decreases.

TCRdb's table, derived via immunoSEQ multiplex PCR, lists solely in-frame clones and lacks some. Of some 15,000 clones listed, roughly a third are singletons. The sequence derives from a human patient who received an intestinal transplant. Sample: alloreactive CD4+ T cells from a mixed lymphocyte reaction culture, taken before intestinal transplant. Described subset: CFSE-low proliferating T cells sorted from roughly six-day pre-transplant mixed lymphocyte reaction (GvH or HvG direction). The chain combines TRBV5-5 with TRBJ1-3, with a possible D match to TRBD1 (5 bases). In nucleotides, the CDR3 is TGTGCCAGCAGCTTTCAGAGCAGGGCAAGCTCTGGAAACACCATATATTTT. Its protein product is CASSFQSRASSGNTIYF.